This T cell receptor beta chain appears in the sequencing data of a study of blood T cell repertoires in COVID-19. On the study more broadly: Sample material is recorded as cDNA or gDNA derived from T cells, B-cell-depleted T cells, or PBMCs.

Generated by immunoSEQ multiplex PCR, the TCRdb table keeps only in-frame clones and is missing some. The table shows about 170,000 clones, with over 70% occurring only once. This sequence originates from a woman aged 55 to 70 with acute or convalescent COVID-19. The sequencing input was peripheral blood.

The CDR3 nucleotides are TGTGCCAGCAGTTACTCAGGACAGGGGTCCTCTTACGAGCAGTACTTC. This encodes CASSYSGQGSSYEQYF. The chain carries TRBV6-6 and TRBJ2-7, with TRBD1 identical over 9 bases. V shed 0 bases and J 4 bases; nucleotides not matched to a gene: 7. CDR3 length: 16 residues. Germline CDR1 and CDR2: MNHNY and SVGAGI (reference sequence).